A single sample gave rise to the 3 T cell receptor beta chains below, sequenced in a study of T cells generated in artificial thymic organoids. Separate semi-nested PCRs amplified TCRalpha and TCRbeta libraries using constant-region reverse primers in TRAC or TRBC. TCRdb itself ran the 5' RACE reads through MiXCR, one entry per CDR3 protein. The sample consists of approximately 5,100 distinct CDR3 sequences, approximately 30% of them appearing once. Sequenced: naive CD8+ T cells from blood. The sample's subset: CD3+TCRalphabeta+CD8SP T cells; for blood, CD45RO-CCR7+ naive CD8+ T cells. The source of these receptors is a human donor who gave cord blood stem cells for thymic organoid culture, a cardiac surgery patient who gave postnatal thymus, or a blood donor (not recorded which).

Remarks on this clonotype: This may arise from a read error, as a much more abundant clone is one base away. The conserved closing phenylalanine or tryptophan is absent in this CDR3, likely reflecting a read error. The V call is TRBV27, the J call TRBJ2-3; the D gene is possibly TRBD1 (5 bases). Germline V gene data show CDR1 as MNHEY and CDR2 as SMNVEV (reference sequence). The CDR3 length is 15 residues. Trimming removed 3 bases from V and 2 bases from J, with 12 bases in between. Here the CDR3 reads CASSFLSGHTDTQYL. As DNA, the CDR3 is TGTGCCAGCAGTTTTTTGTCAGGACACACAGATACGCAGTATCTT.

This clonotype was seen only a few times. V is TRBV30 and J is TRBJ1-6, with no clear D. Per the germline V gene, CDR1 is GTSNPN and CDR2 is SVGIG (reference sequence). V was clipped by 5 bases and J by 7 bases, with 12 bases between them. The CDR3 sequence is 13 residues long. The CDR3 DNA sequence: TGTGCCTGGGGGCAGGATGTGAATTCACCCCTCCACTTT. It specifies CAWGQDVNSPLHF.

This clonotype was seen a handful of times. This rearrangement joins TRBV7-9 to TRBJ2-1; TRBD2 is a possible D gene (6 bases). The CDR3 extends over 17 amino acids. V lost 1 base to trimming and J lost 8 bases, with 21 bases between them. Germline V CDR1 and CDR2: SEHNR, FQNEAQ (reference sequence). The CDR3 DNA sequence: TGTGCCAGCAGCTTAGTCAAGACTAGTTTATCGGAGGATGAGCAGTTCTTC. Translation: CASSLVKTSLSEDEQFF.